Sequencing of this T cell receptor (beta chain) was carried out in a study of human T cells and chemical hapten exposure. This clonotype came up many times. Library construction involved attaching unique molecular identifiers to individual cDNA molecules, which allowed quantitative, reproducible TCR counting. In the original processing: 96,000 or so TCRs per sample was the median, with a range of about 20,000 to 690,600. Via MiXCR, TCRdb re-called the RACE reads, giving one row per CDR3 protein. The authors' filters were not applied to this entry. The sample holds fewer than 55,000 distinct CDR3 sequences; 9% to 10% are singletons and the top ten take 16%. Time point meaning: patch test 3, about 24 weeks after DPC sensitization. Treatment given: therapeutic diphenylcyclopropenone sensitization with weekly scalp DPC. Alopecia patients between 18 and 70 years old and suitable for DPC were used as donors.

This CDR3 region has 18 residues. J was trimmed by 4 bases and V by 7 bases; bases with no gene match: 16. Germline V gene lookup returns CDR1 LNHDA and CDR2 SQIVND (reference sequence). The sample consisted of whole blood, taken in connection with sensitization to the hapten diphenylcyclopropenone (DPC). The origin of this receptor is a middle-aged woman with alopecia areata. Some clones in this sample may be carry-over from other donors' samples. The genes are TRBV19 and TRBJ2-2; 9 nucleotides line up with TRBD2. The CDR3 sequence: CASTYSLAGGPSTGELFF. CDR3 coding DNA: TGTGCCAGTACCTATAGCTTGGCGGGGGGGCCTAGCACCGGGGAGCTGTTTTTT.